The 16 T cell receptor beta chains presented below share a single source sample, sequenced in a study of shared clonotypes between healthy human individuals. Naive CD8 cells were CD45RO-negative, positively selected for CCR7, excluding terminally differentiated effector memory CD45RA+ cells. TCRdb's copy holds only in-frame clones and misses some; the assay was immunoSEQ multiplex PCR. The sample includes some 800,000 clones, approximately 92% seen only once; the top ten take around 24%. Sequencing used naive CD8+ T cells sorted from blood. These TCRs come from a man aged 30 to 45 in good health.

The chain recombines TRBV10-3 with TRBJ1-2; a possible D gene is TRBD1 (6 bases). The CDR3 is made up of 15 amino acids. Germline CDR1 is ENHRY and CDR2 is SYGVKD. Trimming removed 0 bases from V and 4 bases from J, with 12 bases in between. CDR3 nucleotide sequence: TGTGCCATCAGTGAGTCGATAGGGGGATCCTATGGCTACACCTTC. Protein: CAISESIGGSYGYTF.

The chain is built from TRBV7-9 and TRBJ2-7; no reliable D call. The CDR3 consists of 14 residues. The ends were cut back, 5 bases at V and 2 bases at J, with 13 bases in the middle. CDR1 is SEHNR and CDR2 is FQNEAQ in the germline V gene (reference sequence). CDR3 region: CASSPTGFTYEQYF. CDR3 nucleotide sequence: TGTGCCAGCAGCCCGACTGGGTTTACCTACGAGCAGTACTTC.

The chain joins TRBV5-5 to TRBJ2-7; D is possibly TRBD1 or TRBD2 (5 bases each). CDR1 SGHKS and CDR2 YYEKEE come from the germline V gene (reference sequence). The CDR3 has 14 residues. V dropped 5 bases and J dropped 3 bases, with 15 bases sitting between them. CDR3 DNA: TGTGCCAGCAGTGGGACCCACACCTACTACGAGCAGTACTTC. Its protein is CASSGTHTYYEQYF. The whole variable domain, remainder taken from reference TRBV5-5 and TRBJ2-7, is DAGVTQSPTHLIKTRGQQVTLRCSPISGHKSVSWYQQVLGQGPQFIFQYYEKEERGRGNFPDRFSARQFPNYSSELNVNALLLGDSALYLCASSGTHTYYEQYFGPGTRLTVT.

The J gene is TRBJ2-7, the V gene TRBV7-9; possibly TRBD2 for D (6 bases). The V end lost 6 bases, the J end lost 1 base, and 10 bases lay between the germline ends. The CDR3 sequence is 13 residues long. Germline assignment: CDR1 SEHNR and CDR2 FQNEAQ (reference sequence). CDR3 residues: CASRGLASYEQYF. The CDR3 DNA is TGTGCCAGCAGGGGACTGGCTTCCTACGAGCAGTACTTC.

The V call is TRBV2, the J call TRBJ2-7, with D perhaps matching TRBD1 or TRBD2 (5 bases each). V was pared by 6 bases and J by 3 bases, with 18 bases between. The germline V gene encodes CDR1 SNHLY and CDR2 FYNNEI. The CDR3 consists of 15 residues. This CDR3 reads CASSGWGPLGYEQYF. In DNA, the CDR3 is TGTGCCAGCAGCGGGTGGGGACCGTTGGGCTACGAGCAGTACTTC. The complete variable domain, with remaining parts taken from reference TRBV2 and TRBJ2-7, reads EPEVTQTPSHQVTQMGQEVILRCVPISNHLYFYWYRQILGQKVEFLVSFYNNEISEKSEIFDDQFSVERPDGSNFTLKIRSTKLEDSAMYFCASSGWGPLGYEQYFGPGTRLTVT.

For this clone: This same CDR3 is encoded by further DNA sequences in the sample. The V gene is TRBV27, the J gene TRBJ1-5; D is perhaps TRBD1 (6 bases). The V end lost 6 bases, the J end lost 0 bases, and 9 bases lay between the germline ends. The germline V gene encodes CDR1 MNHEY and CDR2 SMNVEV (reference sequence). The length of the CDR3 is 14 residues. The chain's CDR3 is CASRTGYSNQPQHF. CDR3 sequence (DNA): TGTGCCAGCAGGACAGGATATAGCAATCAGCCCCAGCATTTT.

The rearrangement joins TRBV25-1 to TRBJ2-7; TRBD1 agrees at 9 bases. V was pared by 2 bases and J by 3 bases, with 5 bases of the junction left unmatched. The CDR3 runs 15 residues. CDR1 is MGHDK and CDR2 is SYGVNS in the germline V gene. CDR3 protein: CASSEDRGGNYEQYF. For the CDR3, the DNA is TGTGCCAGCAGTGAAGACAGGGGGGGAAACTACGAGCAGTACTTC.

The chain recombines TRBV25-1 with TRBJ2-1; 11 nucleotides line up with TRBD2. The CDR3 spans 16 residues. V lost 3 bases and J lost 8; bases outside the gene matches: 9. Germline V lookup: CDR1 MGHDK, CDR2 SYGVNS. This chain's CDR3 is CASSEQLAGGTYEQFF. Written as DNA, the CDR3 is TGTGCCAGCAGTGAGCAGCTAGCGGGGGGCACATATGAGCAGTTCTTC. The full variable domain, in which reference TRBV25-1 and TRBJ2-1 provide the parts outside the CDR3, is EADIYQTPRYLVIGTGKKITLECSQTMGHDKMYWYQQDPGMELHLIHYSYGVNSTEKGDLSSESTVSRIRTEHFPLTLESARPSHTSQYLCASSEQLAGGTYEQFFGPGTRLTVL.

The CDR3 nucleotides are TGTGCCAGTAGTGCACCGGGACCTACATTGGTGGGCAATCAGCCCCAGCATTTT. Translating it yields CASSAPGPTLVGNQPQHF. The chain couples TRBV19 to TRBJ1-5; TRBD1 is a possible D gene (5 bases). The CDR3 consists of 18 residues. Trimming took off 5 bases at V and 2 bases at J, with 22 bases between the two ends. Germline V gene data show CDR1 as LNHDA and CDR2 as SQIVND (reference sequence). The whole variable domain, remainder taken from reference TRBV19 and TRBJ1-5, is DGGITQSPKYLFRKEGQNVTLSCEQNLNHDAMYWYRQDPGQGLRLIYYSQIVNDFQKGDIAEGYSVSREKKESFPLTVTSAQKNPTAFYLCASSAPGPTLVGNQPQHFGDGTRLSIL.

The chain recombines TRBV4-1 with TRBJ2-5; the match to TRBD2 covers 10 bases. Germline assignment: CDR1 MGHRA and CDR2 YSYEKL. Trimming cost V 6 bases and J 0 bases; bases outside gene matches: 25. The CDR3 totals 22 residues. CDR3 sequence reads: CASRSGGQVETSGQEYQETQYF. The CDR3 nucleotides read TGCGCCAGCAGAAGCGGGGGGCAAGTTGAGACTAGCGGGCAAGAGTACCAAGAGACCCAGTACTTC.

The V gene is TRBV19, the J gene TRBJ2-2; tentative D call: TRBD2 (6 bases). Trimming took off 3 bases at V and 0 bases at J, with 14 bases between the two ends. The CDR3 is 17 amino acids. Germline assignment: CDR1 LNHDA and CDR2 SQIVND (reference sequence). CDR3 bases: TGTGCCAGTAGTATTTTCGAGGGACTGGCGAACACCGGGGAGCTGTTTTTT. Its protein product is CASSIFEGLANTGELFF.

The V gene is TRBV5-4, the J gene TRBJ2-1; 14 bases line up with TRBD2. CDR1 and CDR2 from the germline V gene are SGHNT and YYREEE (reference sequence). After removal of 4 bases from V and 6 bases from J, the junction contained 3 bases not matched to a gene. This CDR3 contains 15 residues. The CDR3 region has the DNA TGTGCCAGCAGCCCGGGACTAGCGGGAGCCAATGAGCAGTTCTTC. This codes for CASSPGLAGANEQFF.

This chain uses TRBV7-9 with TRBJ2-3; possible D gene TRBD1, 5 bases. Trimming took off 0 bases at V and 2 bases at J, with 9 bases between the two ends. CDR3 length: 15 residues. CDR1 and CDR2 from the germline V gene are SEHNR and FQNEAQ (reference sequence). The DNA of the CDR3 is TGTGCCAGCAGCTTAGCGGGGCTCGACACAGATACGCAGTATTTT. Encoded protein: CASSLAGLDTDTQYF.

This chain joins TRBV9 and TRBJ2-1, with 8 bases matching TRBD2. The CDR3 is 16 amino acids. Germline V CDR1 and CDR2: SGDLS, YYNGEE. Trimming removed 3 bases from V and 3 bases from J; junction bases left unmatched: 8. For the CDR3, the DNA is TGTGCCAGCAGCGCGGCCGGGACTAGTGGCTACAATGAGCAGTTCTTC. Its protein is CASSAAGTSGYNEQFF.

The rearrangement joins TRBV7-9 to TRBJ1-2; D call uncertain. Germline CDR1 SEHNR, CDR2 FQNEAQ (reference sequence). This CDR3 region has 12 residues. Trimming removed 1 base at V and 7 bases at J, with 7 bases between. CDR3 residues: CASSLVVLGYTF. The CDR3 DNA follows: TGTGCCAGCAGCTTAGTAGTTCTTGGCTACACCTTC.

The chain recombines TRBV7-9 with TRBJ2-2; 7 bases line up with TRBD2. The V and J ends lost 2 bases and 7 bases, in that order; junction bases with no gene match: 7. The CDR3 is 15 residues long. The germline gives CDR1 SEHNR, CDR2 FQNEAQ (reference sequence). The CDR3 is CASSLLAGVIGELFF. The CDR3 DNA is TGTGCCAGCAGCTTACTCGCGGGAGTAATCGGGGAGCTGTTTTTT. The full variable domain, with the rest looked up from reference TRBV7-9 and TRBJ2-2, is DTGVSQNPRHKITKRGQNVTFRCDPISEHNRLYWYRQTLGQGPEFLTYFQNEAQLEKSRLLSDRFSAERPKGSFSTLEIQRTEQGDSAMYLCASSLLAGVIGELFFGEGSRLTVL.